This T cell receptor (beta chain) was retrieved from a study of shared T cell receptors in the human thymus. Concerning this clone: A junction end diverges from the germline sequence, so it may reflect a read error. Other DNA variants within this sample encode the same CDR3.

Clones were sequenced by immunoSEQ multiplex PCR, and TCRdb holds only the in-frame ones, with some missing. This sample has 600,000 or so clones; roughly 86% occur once, and the top ten carry approximately 0.0097%. This CDR3 contains 14 residues. Germline V lookup: CDR1 MNHEY, CDR2 SVGAGI. The sample was also reused in another study, on human thymus T cells. That source adds: Corrective surgery for congenital heart defects was being performed on the healthy Finnish infants who were the donors. Surgeons resected thymus tissue during corrective heart surgery. Apparent bias marked the V and J gene usage of thymic and blood repertoires. Unrelated individuals reportedly shared highly overlapping thymic TCR repertoires.

The rearrangement uses TRBV6-5 and TRBJ1-6, with 8 nucleotides matching TRBD1. Sequenced: thymocytes. The TCR sequence derives from a boy less than two years old with a congenital heart defect. CDR3 region: CASSYSRGPSPLHF. In DNA form, the CDR3 reads TGTGCCAGCAGCTACTCCAGGGGGCCTTCACCCCTCCACTTT.